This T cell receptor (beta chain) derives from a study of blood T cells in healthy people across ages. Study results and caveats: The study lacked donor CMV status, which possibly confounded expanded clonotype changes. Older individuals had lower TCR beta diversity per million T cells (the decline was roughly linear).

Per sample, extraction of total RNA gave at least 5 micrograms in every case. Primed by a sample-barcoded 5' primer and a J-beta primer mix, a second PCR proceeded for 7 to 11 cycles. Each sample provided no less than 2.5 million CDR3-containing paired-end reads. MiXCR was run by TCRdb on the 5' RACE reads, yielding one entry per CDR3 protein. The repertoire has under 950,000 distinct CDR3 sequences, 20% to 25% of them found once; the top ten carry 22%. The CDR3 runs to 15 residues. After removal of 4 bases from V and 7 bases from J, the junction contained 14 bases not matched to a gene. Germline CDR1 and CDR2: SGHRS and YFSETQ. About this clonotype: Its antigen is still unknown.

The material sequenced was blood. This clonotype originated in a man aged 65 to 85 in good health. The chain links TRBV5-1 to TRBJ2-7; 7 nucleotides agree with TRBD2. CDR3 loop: CASSRGSAGTPEQYF. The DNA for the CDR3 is TGCGCCAGCAGCCGTGGGTCAGCGGGGACCCCGGAGCAGTACTTC.